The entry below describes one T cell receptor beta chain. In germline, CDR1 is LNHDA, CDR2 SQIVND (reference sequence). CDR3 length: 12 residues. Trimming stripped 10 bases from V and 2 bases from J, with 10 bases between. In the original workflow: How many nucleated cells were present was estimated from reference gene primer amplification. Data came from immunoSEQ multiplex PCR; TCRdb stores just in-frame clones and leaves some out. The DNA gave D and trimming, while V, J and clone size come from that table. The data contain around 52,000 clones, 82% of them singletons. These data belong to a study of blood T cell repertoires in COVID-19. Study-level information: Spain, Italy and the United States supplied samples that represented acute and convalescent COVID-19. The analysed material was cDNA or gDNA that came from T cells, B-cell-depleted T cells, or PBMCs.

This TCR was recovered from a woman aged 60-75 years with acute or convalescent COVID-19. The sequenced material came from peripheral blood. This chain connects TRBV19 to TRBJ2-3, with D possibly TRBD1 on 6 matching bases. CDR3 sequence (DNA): TGTGCCACGGACAGAGACACAGATACGCAGTATTTT. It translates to CATDRDTDTQYF.